The following is a TCR beta chain sequence with its context. The entry originates in a study of cytomegalovirus exposure and HLA in healthy donors. The ends lost 5 bases at V and 8 bases at J; junction bases unmatched: 11. The CDR3 spans 16 residues. The germline CDR1 and CDR2 sequences are ENHRY and SYGVKD. The PCR made use of 60 Vbeta and 13 Jbeta primers. Libraries were prepared by immunoSEQ multiplex PCR; TCRdb keeps only in-frame clonotypes and omits some of them. There are 100,000 to 120,000 clones in the sample; about 16% occur only once, and approximately 0.8% lies in the top ten. This TCR was recovered from a female donor in good health and CMV-seronegative. V usage is TRBV10-3 and J usage is TRBJ2-3, with 12 bases matching TRBD2. Sequencing was carried out using PBMCs. CDR3 residues: CAISPRLAGDRGTQYF. CDR3 bases: TGTGCCATCAGTCCTCGACTAGCGGGGGACCGCGGTACGCAGTATTTT.